This is a list of T cell receptor beta chains from one sample in a study of T cell responses to AZD1222 COVID-19 vaccine. The table came from immunoSEQ multiplex PCR; TCRdb's copy has only in-frame clones and leaves some out. This table has some 96,000 clones, nearly 90% appearing once. The starting material was peripheral blood, obtained on day 0 of AZD1222 vaccination. The receptors originated from an adult in good health. The CDR3 runs from the conserved cysteine through the conserved F or W. A D gene is named only where the DNA matches it firmly. Part of the rows lack a size; the others show once, few, many or a class for expanded clones.

d_call	v_call	clone_size	j_call	cdr3_aa	cdr3_nt
-	TRBV19	once	TRBJ1-2	CASSLQGGYTF	TGTGCCAGTAGTTTACAGGGAGGCTACACCTTC
-	TRBV11-2	-	TRBJ1-1	CASSLGWEGNTEAFF	TGTGCCAGCAGCTTAGGATGGGAGGGAAACACTGAAGCTTTCTTT
TRBD2	TRBV6-2/TRBV6-3	-	TRBJ2-5	CASSYGIRGGVETQYF	TGTGCCAGCAGTTACGGCATTCGGGGGGGAGTTGAGACCCAGTACTTC
-	TRBV30	-	TRBJ1-3	CAWAGDMPRHTIYF	TGTGCCTGGGCCGGAGACATGCCCCGTCACACCATATATTTT
-	TRBV5-1	-	TRBJ2-3	CASSSLGTYTDTQYF	TGCGCCAGCAGCTCCTTGGGGACGTACACAGATACGCAGTATTTT
-	TRBV3-1/TRBV3-2	-	TRBJ2-3	CASSPNGGGTDTQYF	TGTGCCAGCAGCCCCAACGGGGGTGGGACAGATACGCAGTATTTT
-	TRBV10-2	-	TRBJ1-1	CASSVGQFGSTEAFF	TGCGCCAGCAGTGTGGGGCAGTTTGGCAGCACTGAAGCTTTCTTT
-	TRBV10-3	-	TRBJ2-1	CAIRGVVGIPGGNEQFF	TGTGCCATCAGGGGGGTTGTGGGAATACCTGGGGGAAATGAGCAGTTCTTC
TRBD1	TRBV7-2	-	TRBJ1-1	CASSLGWTGLVGTEAFF	TGTGCCAGCAGCTTAGGCTGGACAGGGCTCGTGGGGACTGAAGCTTTCTTT
-	TRBV10-3	-	TRBJ1-1	CAIRGGTEAFF	TGTGCCATCCGGGGAGGCACTGAAGCTTTCTTT
-	TRBV12-3/TRBV12-4	-	TRBJ1-1	CASSFSENTEAFF	TGTGCCAGCAGTTTTTCGGAGAACACTGAAGCTTTCTTT
TRBD1	TRBV2	-	TRBJ1-1	CASRDRQNTEAFF	TGTGCCAGCAGGGACAGGCAGAACACTGAAGCTTTCTTT
-	TRBV24-1	-	TRBJ1-2	CATRSPGGYYGYTF	TGTGCCACCAGGTCCCCCGGGGGGTACTATGGCTACACCTTC
TRBD2	TRBV13	-	TRBJ2-5	CASSLGLAGSATQYF	TGTGCCAGCAGCCTGGGACTAGCGGGAAGCGCTACCCAGTACTTC
-	TRBV19	once	TRBJ2-3	CASSLDSYTDTQYF	TGTGCCAGTAGCCTGGACTCGTACACAGATACGCAGTATTTT
TRBD1	TRBV11-1	-	TRBJ1-2	CASSLAQGRGYTF	TGTGCCAGCAGCTTGGCACAGGGGCGAGGCTACACCTTC
-	TRBV7-9	few	TRBJ1-2	CASSLPGASNGYTF	TGTGCCAGCAGCTTACCCGGGGCGAGTAATGGCTACACCTTC
TRBD2	TRBV13	-	TRBJ2-5	CASSSLLAGGQETQYF	TGTGCCAGCAGCTCCCTCTTAGCGGGGGGCCAAGAGACCCAGTACTTC
-	TRBV4-1	-	TRBJ1-2	CASSQADRPASGYTF	TGCGCCAGCAGCCAGGCAGACAGGCCCGCTAGTGGCTACACCTTC
-	TRBV18	-	TRBJ2-7	CASSPGGHYEQYF	TGTGCCAGCTCACCCGGGGGACACTACGAGCAGTACTTC
-	TRBV3-1/TRBV3-2	-	TRBJ2-7	CASSQADRYEQYF	TGTGCCAGCAGCCAAGCCGACCGATACGAGCAGTACTTC
-	TRBV7-2	-	TRBJ1-2	CASSFLNYGYTF	TGTGCCAGCAGCTTCCTTAACTATGGCTACACCTTC
-	TRBV28	-	TRBJ1-2	CASSFPGEGGFGYTF	TGTGCCAGCAGTTTCCCCGGAGAGGGTGGCTTTGGCTACACCTTC
TRBD2	TRBV4-1	-	TRBJ2-1	CASSQEGGGVYNEQFF	TGCGCCAGCAGCCAAGAAGGCGGGGGGGTATACAATGAGCAGTTCTTC
-	TRBV16	-	TRBJ1-2	CASSFKQGPNYGYTF	TGTGCCAGCAGCTTTAAACAAGGCCCTAACTATGGCTACACCTTC
-	TRBV7-6	once	TRBJ1-3	CASSLAGGASGNTIYF	TGTGCCAGCAGCCTTGCCGGAGGGGCATCTGGAAACACCATATATTTT
-	TRBV5-1	-	TRBJ2-7	CASRRGGDSIIQYF	TGCGCCAGTAGAAGGGGGGGGGACAGCATCATCCAGTACTTC
TRBD2	TRBV30	-	TRBJ2-1	CAWSKRGAYNEQFF	TGTGCCTGGAGTAAGCGGGGAGCCTACAATGAGCAGTTCTTC
-	TRBV28	-	TRBJ1-5	CASRPDSARPQHF	TGTGCCAGCAGACCCGACAGCGCACGGCCCCAGCATTTT
-	TRBV10-1	-	TRBJ2-1	CASKKRFYNEQFF	TGCGCCAGCAAAAAGCGGTTTTACAATGAGCAGTTCTTC
-	TRBV4-1	-	TRBJ2-2	CASSQVGLSRTGELFF	TGCGCCAGCAGCCAAGTTGGCCTCTCAAGGACCGGGGAGCTGTTTTTT
-	TRBV5-1	-	TRBJ1-3	CASSLGQKSSGNTIYF	TGCGCCAGCAGCTTGGGACAGAAGAGCTCTGGAAACACCATATATTTT
-	TRBV5-1	-	TRBJ1-2	CASSLAGVGYGYTF	TGCGCCAGCAGCTTGGCTGGGGTCGGCTATGGCTACACCTTC
-	TRBV5-1	-	TRBJ1-4	CASRKRGQDNEKLFF	TGCGCCAGCAGAAAAAGGGGCCAGGATAATGAAAAACTGTTTTTT
-	TRBV7-2	-	TRBJ1-6	CASSLASGFVSPLHF	TGTGCCAGCAGCTTAGCCTCAGGGTTTGTTTCACCCCTCCACTTT
TRBD2	TRBV6-5	few	TRBJ2-7	CASSYGLAGPYEQYF	TGTGCCAGCAGTTACGGGTTAGCGGGGCCCTACGAGCAGTACTTC
-	TRBV6-6	-	TRBJ1-6	CASSYSGGAKNSPLHF	TGTGCCAGCAGTTACTCCGGGGGGGCTAAGAATTCACCCCTCCACTTT
TRBD1	TRBV7-8	-	TRBJ1-1	CASSSQTGSTEAFF	TGTGCCAGCAGCTCGCAGACAGGGTCTACTGAAGCTTTCTTT
-	TRBV3-1/TRBV3-2	-	TRBJ1-1	CASSQGVWNTEAFF	TGTGCCAGCAGCCAAGGCGTGTGGAACACTGAAGCTTTCTTT
-	TRBV7-2	-	TRBJ2-1	CASSSAGPTYNEQFF	TGTGCCAGCAGCTCCGCGGGACCCACCTACAATGAGCAGTTCTTC
-	TRBV6-2/TRBV6-3	-	TRBJ1-1	CASSYSGRGYTEAFF	TGTGCCAGCAGTTACTCAGGCAGGGGATACACTGAAGCTTTCTTT
TRBD2	TRBV7-2	-	TRBJ2-5	CASSLAQRGGLETQYF	TGTGCCAGCAGCTTAGCCCAGCGGGGGGGCCTTGAGACCCAGTACTTC
-	TRBV19	-	TRBJ2-7	CASSTLLADEQYF	TGTGCCAGTAGTACTTTACTAGCCGACGAGCAGTACTTC
TRBD2	TRBV7-8	-	TRBJ2-4	CASSLGLAGPKNIQYF	TGTGCCAGCAGCTTAGGGCTAGCGGGGCCCAAAAACATTCAGTACTTC
-	TRBV29-1	few	TRBJ1-1	CSVGIGRRDTEAFF	TGCAGCGTTGGGATTGGTAGGCGAGACACTGAAGCTTTCTTT
-	TRBV29-1	-	TRBJ1-1	CSAQEVNTEAFF	TGCAGCGCCCAGGAAGTGAACACTGAAGCTTTCTTT
-	TRBV27	-	TRBJ1-1	CASSLGWGDTEAFF	TGTGCCAGCAGTTTAGGGTGGGGGGACACTGAAGCTTTCTTT